This TCR beta chain was retrieved from a study of identical twins. Study outcomes and limitations: A lower insertion count was a feature of abundant cord blood beta clonotypes, with no such feature in memory repertoires. For monozygotic twins, models underestimated out-of-frame TCR alpha sharing.

In this sample, this clonotype turned up a few times. Its antigen remains unknown. Via MiXCR, TCRdb re-called the 5' RACE reads, giving one row per CDR3 protein. This sample has just over 500,000 distinct CDR3 sequences, with around 20% found just once. The germline gives CDR1 SGHTA, CDR2 FQGNSA. The ends lost 5 bases at V and 4 bases at J; junction bases unmatched: 5. The CDR3 is 13 residues long. These records were also assigned to another study, of T cells expressing NK-cell markers. This second study says: Seven of the eight sequenced donors were classified as HCMV-seropositive, and one was classified as seronegative.

The sequence derives from a woman aged 18-29 years in good health. J is TRBJ2-7 and V is TRBV7-2, with 7 bases lining up with TRBD2. The sequencing input was CD4+ T cells sorted from blood. As DNA, the CDR3 is TGTGCCAGCAGCCCTGGGAGGGGATACGAGCAGTACTTC. This translates into CASSPGRGYEQYF.